This TCR beta chain emerged from a study of OX40 agonist ivuxolimab in advanced cancers. Context from the whole study: Ivuxolimab, which targeted the costimulatory receptor OX40 (CD134), was an agonistic, fully human IgG2 monoclonal antibody. Intravenous ivuxolimab was administered to patients every 2 weeks at six dose levels: 0.01, 0.1, 0.3, 1.5, 3 and 10 mg/kg. Among the approximately 54 dose-escalation patients, some 20 had hepatocellular carcinoma, 15 melanoma, 9 renal cell carcinoma and 9 head and neck cancer. The dose-escalation cohort was 82.7% male with a mean age of approximately 60 years, ranging from roughly 23 to 80. Patients were allowed to have had prior anti-PD-1, anti-PD-L1 or anti-CTLA-4 therapy, and around two fifths of the dose-escalation patients had been treated with checkpoint inhibitors. Partial responses occurred in three dose-escalation patients, of whom one had hepatocellular carcinoma and two had cutaneous melanoma. Peripheral TCRbeta sequencing was intended to test whether TCR sequence diversity was altered and clonal T-cell expansion was caused by ivuxolimab. The monotherapy dose-escalation portion (N = 52 patients) of the phase I ivuxolimab trial is reported in the paper.

Broad study findings and their caveats: After ivuxolimab, more expanded clones were found on average in CD8+ T cells than in CD4+ T cells. Which antigens the clonally expanded peripheral T cells were specific for was not determined. Partial responders in the 0.1-3.0 mg/kg groups had among the lowest normalized peripheral clonal expansion, especially among CD8+ T cells. Clonal expansion of both CD4+ and CD8+ blood T cells was observed from baseline to week 6 at doses 0.1 to 3.0 mg/kg. Low levels of normalized T-cell clonal expansion were also seen in some patients who did not respond.

Patients with autoimmune disease history or receiving systemic immunosuppression were excluded from the trial. Peripheral blood for TCR sequencing was drawn from every dose cohort at baseline, at cycle 4 day 1 and at cycle 7 day 1. The samples were taken from a phase I, first-in-human, multicenter, open-label dose-escalation trial of ivuxolimab. Adults with locally advanced or metastatic melanoma, renal cell carcinoma, hepatocellular carcinoma or head and neck squamous cell carcinoma were enrolled in the trial. Before TCR sequencing, CD4+ T cells and CD8+ T cells from peripheral blood were sorted into separate populations. For sequencing of the TCRbeta CDR3 region, genomic DNA was extracted from the sorted cells. TCRbeta CDR3 regions were sequenced using the immunoSEQ Assay. What TCRdb holds here is the immuneACCESS table cut down to in-frame rearrangements. Part of the clones is not present; checked against another copy, under half of the missing clones reflect an unresolved V gene, and the others are unexplained. This sample has about 66,000 clones in its table, and 75% to 90% of those were observed once. The ten largest make up 2% to 2.5% of the sample.

Points on this clone: Its antigen specificity is not known. The record has no base qualities; no much larger clone is one base away.

CDR1 and CDR2, looked up from the germline V gene, are MDHEN and SYDVKM. The CDR3 sequence holds 15 residues, the cysteine and phenylalanine included. Only CDR3 DNA remains: 45 bases, in frame from the first base. V is reduced by 7 bases and J by 4 bases, leaving a spacing of 17 bases between them. This TCR was recovered from an adult with an advanced solid tumor such as melanoma, head and neck, liver or kidney cancer. The rearrangement joined TRBV28 to TRBJ1-3; the D gene is perhaps TRBD1, on 5 matching bases. This specimen consisted of CD4+ or CD8+ T cells sorted from blood, obtained in a trial of the OX40 agonist ivuxolimab. Here the CDR3 is given as CASKEIRGKGNTIYF. The base sequence is TGTGCCAGCAAAGAGATCCGGGGCAAAGGAAACACCATATATTTT.